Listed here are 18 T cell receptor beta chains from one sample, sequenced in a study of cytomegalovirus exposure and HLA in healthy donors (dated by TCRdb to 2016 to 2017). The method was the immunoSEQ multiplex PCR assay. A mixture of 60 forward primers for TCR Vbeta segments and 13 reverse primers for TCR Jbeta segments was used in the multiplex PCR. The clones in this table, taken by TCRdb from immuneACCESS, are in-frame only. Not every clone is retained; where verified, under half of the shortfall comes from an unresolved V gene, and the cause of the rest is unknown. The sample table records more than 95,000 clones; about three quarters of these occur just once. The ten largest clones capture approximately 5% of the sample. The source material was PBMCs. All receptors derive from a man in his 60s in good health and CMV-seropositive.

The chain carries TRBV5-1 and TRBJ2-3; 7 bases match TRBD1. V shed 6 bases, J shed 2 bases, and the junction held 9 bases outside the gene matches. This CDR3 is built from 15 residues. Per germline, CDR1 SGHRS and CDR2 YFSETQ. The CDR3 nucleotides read TGCGCCAGCAAGGACAGGCCCGCGTCCACAGATACGCAGTATTTT. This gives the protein CASKDRPASTDTQYF.

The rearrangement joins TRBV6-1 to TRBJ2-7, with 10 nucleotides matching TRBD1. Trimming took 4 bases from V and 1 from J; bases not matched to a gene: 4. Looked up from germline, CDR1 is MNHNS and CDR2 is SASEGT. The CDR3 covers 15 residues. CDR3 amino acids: CASSGTGGISYEQYF. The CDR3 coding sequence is TGTGCCAGCAGTGGGACAGGGGGGATTTCCTACGAGCAGTACTTC.

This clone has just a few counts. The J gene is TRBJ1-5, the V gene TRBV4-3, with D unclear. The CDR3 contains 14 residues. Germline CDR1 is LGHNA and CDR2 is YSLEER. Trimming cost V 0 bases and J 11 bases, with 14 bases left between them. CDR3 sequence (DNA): TGCGCCAGCAGCCAAGATGTGGGGATCGGGACCCAGCATTTT. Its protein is CASSQDVGIGTQHF.

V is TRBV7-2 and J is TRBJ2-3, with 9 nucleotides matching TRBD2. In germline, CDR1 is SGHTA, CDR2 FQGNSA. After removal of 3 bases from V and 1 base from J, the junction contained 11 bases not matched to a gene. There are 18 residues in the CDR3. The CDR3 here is CASSLTPSQRGGTDTQYF. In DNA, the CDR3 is TGTGCCAGCAGCTTGACCCCAAGTCAGCGGGGGGGCACAGATACGCAGTATTTT.

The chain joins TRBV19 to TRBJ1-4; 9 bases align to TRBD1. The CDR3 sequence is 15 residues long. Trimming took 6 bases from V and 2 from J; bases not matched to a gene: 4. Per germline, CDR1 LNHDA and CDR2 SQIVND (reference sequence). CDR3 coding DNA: TGTGCCAGTAGGGACAGGGGTGGCACTAATGAAAAACTGTTTTTT. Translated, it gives CASRDRGGTNEKLFF.

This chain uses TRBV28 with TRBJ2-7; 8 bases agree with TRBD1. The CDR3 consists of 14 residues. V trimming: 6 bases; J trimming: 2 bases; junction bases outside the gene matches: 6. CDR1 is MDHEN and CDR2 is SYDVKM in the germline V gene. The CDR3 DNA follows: TGTGCCAGCAGCCCCTCGGACAGGGCCTACGAGCAGTACTTC. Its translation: CASSPSDRAYEQYF.

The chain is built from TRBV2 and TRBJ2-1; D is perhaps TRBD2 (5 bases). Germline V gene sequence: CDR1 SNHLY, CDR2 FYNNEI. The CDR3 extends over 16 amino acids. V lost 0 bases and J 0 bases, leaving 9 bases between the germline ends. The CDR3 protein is CASSEARGISYNEQFF. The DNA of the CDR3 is TGTGCCAGCAGTGAAGCGAGAGGGATCTCCTACAATGAGCAGTTCTTC.

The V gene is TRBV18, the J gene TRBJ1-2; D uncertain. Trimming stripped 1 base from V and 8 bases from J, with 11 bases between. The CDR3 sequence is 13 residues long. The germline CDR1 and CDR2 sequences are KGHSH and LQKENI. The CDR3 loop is CASSPLGEGGYTF. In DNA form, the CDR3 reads TGTGCCAGCTCACCACTAGGCGAGGGAGGCTACACCTTC.

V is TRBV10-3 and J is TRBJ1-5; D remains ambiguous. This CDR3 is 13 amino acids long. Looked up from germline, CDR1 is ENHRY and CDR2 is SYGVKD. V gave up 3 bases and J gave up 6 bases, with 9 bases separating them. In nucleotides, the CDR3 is TGTGCCATCAGTGACCGGGTCGGTCAGCCCCAGCATTTT. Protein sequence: CAISDRVGQPQHF.

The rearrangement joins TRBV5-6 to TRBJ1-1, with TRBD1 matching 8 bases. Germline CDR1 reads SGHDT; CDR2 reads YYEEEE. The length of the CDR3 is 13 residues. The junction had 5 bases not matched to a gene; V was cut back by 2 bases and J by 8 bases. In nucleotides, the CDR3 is TGTGCCAGCAGCTTTTTAGGACAGGGAGAAGCTTTCTTT. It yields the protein CASSFLGQGEAFF. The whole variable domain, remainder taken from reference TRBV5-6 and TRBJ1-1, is DAGVTQSPTHLIKTRGQQVTLRCSPKSGHDTVSWYQQALGQGPQFIFQYYEEEERQRGNFPDRFSGHQFPNYSSELNVNALLLGDSALYLCASSFLGQGEAFFGQGTRLTVV.

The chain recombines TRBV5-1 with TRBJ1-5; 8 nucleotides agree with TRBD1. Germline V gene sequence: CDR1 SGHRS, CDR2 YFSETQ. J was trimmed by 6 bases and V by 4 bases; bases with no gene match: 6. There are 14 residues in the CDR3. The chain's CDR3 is CASSDGQGVQPQHF. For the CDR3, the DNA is TGCGCCAGCAGCGACGGACAGGGAGTTCAGCCCCAGCATTTT.

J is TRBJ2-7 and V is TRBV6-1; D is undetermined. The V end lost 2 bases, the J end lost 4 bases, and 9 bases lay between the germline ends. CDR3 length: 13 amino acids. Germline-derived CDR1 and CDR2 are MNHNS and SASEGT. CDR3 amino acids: CASSENRYYEQYF. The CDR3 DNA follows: TGTGCCAGCAGTGAAAACAGATATTACGAGCAGTACTTC.

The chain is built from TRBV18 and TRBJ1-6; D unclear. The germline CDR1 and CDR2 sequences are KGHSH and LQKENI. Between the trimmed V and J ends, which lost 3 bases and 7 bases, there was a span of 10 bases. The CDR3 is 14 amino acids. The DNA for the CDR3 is TGTGCCAGCTCACCGAGGGAGCGAAATTCACCCCTCCACTTT. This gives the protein CASSPRERNSPLHF.

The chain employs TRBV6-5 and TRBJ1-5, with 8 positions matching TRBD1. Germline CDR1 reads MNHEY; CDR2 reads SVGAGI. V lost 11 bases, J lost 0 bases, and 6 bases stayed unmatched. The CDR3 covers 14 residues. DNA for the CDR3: TGTGCCTGCCGACAGGGGAATAGCAATCAGCCCCAGCATTTT. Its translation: CACRQGNSNQPQHF.

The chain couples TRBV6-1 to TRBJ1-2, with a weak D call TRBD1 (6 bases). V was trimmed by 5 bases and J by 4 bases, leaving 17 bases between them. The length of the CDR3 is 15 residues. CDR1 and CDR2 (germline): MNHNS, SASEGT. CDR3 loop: CASSQYRDPTYGYTF. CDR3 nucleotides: TGTGCCAGCAGTCAATACAGGGACCCGACCTATGGCTACACCTTC.

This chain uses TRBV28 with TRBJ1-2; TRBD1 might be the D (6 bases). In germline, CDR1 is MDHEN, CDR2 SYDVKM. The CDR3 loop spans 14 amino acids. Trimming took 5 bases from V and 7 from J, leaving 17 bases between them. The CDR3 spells CASSQVGALAGYTF. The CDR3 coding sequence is TGTGCCAGCAGTCAAGTGGGGGCTCTCGCTGGCTACACCTTC.

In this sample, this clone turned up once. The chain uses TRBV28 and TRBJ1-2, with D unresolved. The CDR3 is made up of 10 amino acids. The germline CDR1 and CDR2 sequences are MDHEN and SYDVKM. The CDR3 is CAAGPYGYTF. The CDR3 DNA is TGTGCGGCAGGTCCCTATGGCTACACCTTC.

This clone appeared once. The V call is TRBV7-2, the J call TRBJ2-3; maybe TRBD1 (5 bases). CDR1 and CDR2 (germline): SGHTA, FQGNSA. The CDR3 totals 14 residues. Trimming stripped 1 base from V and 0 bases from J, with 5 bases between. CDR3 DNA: TGTGCCAGCAGCTTAGACAGGAGCACAGATACGCAGTATTTT. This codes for CASSLDRSTDTQYF.